This TCR beta chain was retrieved from a study of identifying expanded T cells in peripheral blood. Healthy donors had no documented immune events, such as infections, while sampled. Repertoires were generated with immunoSEQ multiplex PCR, while TCRdb's copy carries only in-frame clones and drops some. The table has fewer than 85,000 clones, around 89% seen once. V shed 3 bases, J shed 1 base, and the junction held 9 bases outside the gene matches. CDR1 is LGHNA, CDR2 YSLEER, per germline. CDR3 length: 17 amino acids. The sequencing sample was made of blood. V usage is TRBV4-3 and J usage is TRBJ2-3, with 8 bases fitting TRBD1. This TCR derives from a person aged 18-70 years in good health. The chain's CDR3 is CASSQRQGSWGTDTQYF. DNA of the CDR3: TGCGCCAGCAGCCAGCGACAGGGGAGCTGGGGCACAGATACGCAGTATTTT.